Below, 18 T cell receptor beta chains from the same sample are listed, as sequenced in a study of CD4+ T cells in melanoma. This table comes from immunoSEQ multiplex PCR, and its TCRdb copy is limited to in-frame clones, with some not included. The sample shows 20,000 to 25,000 clones, around 79% of them seen only once. Material for sequencing was cells from a culture (not recorded whether cultured in vitro). These receptors all stem from a human donor with melanoma.

This clone was counted only a few times. The rearrangement uses TRBV5-8 and TRBJ2-6, with a weak D call TRBD2 (5 bases). Trimming pared 6 bases from V and 0 bases from J, leaving 16 bases between. Per the germline V gene, CDR1 is SGHTS and CDR2 is YDEGEE. This CDR3 contains 17 residues. CDR3 DNA: TGTGCCAGCACCCTCGGACTCTCGCCCTCTGGGGCCAACGTCCTGACTTTC. This gives the protein CASTLGLSPSGANVLTF.

The V and J genes are TRBV19 and TRBJ2-1; D unclear. This CDR3 contains 13 residues. With 6 bases removed from V and 5 bases from J, the gap between germline ends came to 11 bases. The germline V gene encodes CDR1 LNHDA and CDR2 SQIVND (reference sequence). The CDR3 DNA is TGTGCCAGTAGCGCGCAGGCGAACAATGAGCAGTTCTTC. Its protein product is CASSAQANNEQFF.

CDR3 in amino acids: CASSPSLGYGYTF. In DNA, the CDR3 is TGTGCCAGCAGCCCGTCATTGGGGTATGGCTACACCTTC. The V gene is TRBV7-9, the J gene TRBJ1-2; D gene ambiguous. Trimming shortened V by 5 bases and J by 5 bases, and 12 bases separated the two germline ends. From germline, CDR1 is SEHNR and CDR2 FQNEAQ (reference sequence). There are 13 residues in the CDR3.

The chain combines TRBV7-2 with TRBJ2-1, with TRBD2 matching 8 bases. Per the germline V gene, CDR1 is SGHTA and CDR2 is FQGNSA. The V segment lost 4 bases and the J segment 4 bases; nucleotides outside the gene matches: 3. This CDR3 is built from 14 residues. CDR3 in amino acids: CASSSGGAYNEQFF. CDR3 nucleotide sequence: TGTGCCAGCAGCTCCGGGGGGGCATACAATGAGCAGTTCTTC.

V and J are TRBV2 and TRBJ2-1; D unclear. The germline V and J ends were trimmed by 4 bases and 2 bases, with 12 bases remaining between them. Germline V gene sequence: CDR1 SNHLY, CDR2 FYNNEI. The CDR3 consists of 15 residues. The CDR3 sequence is CASSVSPPAYNEQFF. CDR3 bases: TGTGCCAGCAGTGTTTCTCCACCCGCCTACAATGAGCAGTTCTTC.

The chain has TRBV9 and TRBJ2-3; D is perhaps TRBD1 or TRBD2 (6 bases each). Germline values: CDR1 SGDLS, CDR2 YYNGEE. V lost 4 bases, J lost 0 bases, and 18 bases lay in between. The length of the CDR3 is 17 residues. CDR3 in amino acids: CASSFRQGGSSTDTQYF. CDR3 nucleotides: TGTGCCAGCAGCTTCCGCCAAGGGGGGTCCAGCACAGATACGCAGTATTTT.

J is TRBJ1-4 and V is TRBV9; TRBD1 matches at 11 bases. This CDR3 region has 15 residues. Germline lookup yields CDR1 SGDLS and CDR2 YYNGEE. The V gene end was trimmed by 3 bases and the J gene end by 11 bases; junction bases not matched to a gene: 9. CDR3 sequence reads: CASSAADRGPWKLFF. CDR3 nucleotides: TGTGCCAGCAGCGCTGCGGACAGGGGGCCGTGGAAACTGTTTTTT. The complete variable domain, with remaining parts taken from reference TRBV9 and TRBJ1-4, reads DSGVTQTPKHLITATGQRVTLRCSPRSGDLSVYWYQQSLDQGLQFLIQYYNGEERAKGNILERFSAQQFPDLHSELNLSSLELGDSALYFCASSAADRGPWKLFFGSGTQLSVL.

This chain connects TRBV5-4 to TRBJ1-2; 7 bases agree with TRBD1. Germline CDR1 and CDR2: SGHNT and YYREEE (reference sequence). The V gene end was trimmed by 4 bases and the J gene end by 3 bases; junction bases not matched to a gene: 3. The length of the CDR3 is 13 residues. The CDR3 sequence is CASSGDSHYGYTF. The DNA for the CDR3 is TGTGCCAGCAGCGGGGACAGTCACTATGGCTACACCTTC.

This chain uses TRBV18 with TRBJ2-7; maybe TRBD2 (5 bases). V lost 3 bases, J lost 6 bases, and 18 bases lay in between. From germline, CDR1 is KGHSH and CDR2 LQKENI. This CDR3 comprises 15 residues. CDR3 in DNA: TGTGCCAGCTCACCGAGGGCAGTCCCAACTCTCGAGCAGTACTTC. As protein: CASSPRAVPTLEQYF.

The gene calls are TRBV14 and TRBJ2-7; no clear D. Per the germline V gene, CDR1 is SGHDN and CDR2 is FVKESK. V lost 1 base and J 9 bases, leaving 7 bases between the germline ends. The length of the CDR3 is 11 residues. The DNA of the CDR3 is TGTGCCAGCAGCCAAGGGTTCTCGCAGTACTTC. Protein sequence: CASSQGFSQYF.

J is TRBJ1-5 and V is TRBV19, with D uncertain. Trimming pared 0 bases from V and 5 bases from J, leaving 11 bases between. CDR1 and CDR2 from the germline V gene are LNHDA and SQIVND (reference sequence). The CDR3 is 15 residues long. For the CDR3, the DNA is TGTGCCAGTAGTATAGAAGGGCCTAAGGATCAGCCCCAGCATTTT. As protein: CASSIEGPKDQPQHF.

V gene TRBV15 combines with J gene TRBJ2-7; possibly TRBD2 for D (7 bases). From germline, CDR1 is LNHNV and CDR2 YYDKDF (reference sequence). Trimming pared 0 bases from V and 4 bases from J, leaving 10 bases between. The CDR3 spans 14 residues. CDR3 amino acids: CATSRDRGGYEQYF. The CDR3 region has the DNA TGTGCCACCAGCAGAGATAGGGGGGGGTACGAGCAGTACTTC.

The gene calls are TRBV2 and TRBJ2-7; D uncertain. Germline V lookup: CDR1 SNHLY, CDR2 FYNNEI. This CDR3 contains 11 residues. V shed 7 bases and J shed 2 bases, with 6 bases lying between them. The CDR3 nucleotides read TGTGCCAGCACTGGGGCCTACGAGCAGTACTTC. Its protein is CASTGAYEQYF.

The chain employs TRBV20-1 and TRBJ2-3; D gene uncertain. Germline CDR1 is DFQATT and CDR2 is SNEGSKA (reference sequence). This CDR3 is 11 amino acids long. Trimming cost V 6 bases and J 6 bases, with 10 bases left between them. The CDR3 nucleotides read TGCAGTGCCCATAGGACGGATACGCAGTATTTT. Protein: CSAHRTDTQYF.

This clone showed up just once. The genes are TRBV29-1 and TRBJ1-1; D remains unclear. In germline, CDR1 is SQVTM, CDR2 ANQGSEA. This CDR3 has 12 amino acids. Trimming took off 0 bases at V and 4 bases at J, with 6 bases between the two ends. CDR3 DNA: TGCAGCGTTGAAGATCGTTTCACTGAAGCTTTCTTT. This codes for CSVEDRFTEAFF.

The genes are TRBV6-1 and TRBJ1-6; D remains ambiguous. Germline CDR1 is MNHNS and CDR2 is SASEGT. The CDR3 has 14 amino acids. Trimming pared 10 bases from V and 7 bases from J, leaving 17 bases between. CDR3 nucleotides: TGTGCCACCAAAGTAGGACGTTACAATTCACCCCTCCACTTT. Translating it yields CATKVGRYNSPLHF.

The chain employs TRBV6-6 and TRBJ1-2, with D maybe TRBD1 (5 bases). CDR3 length equals 11 residues. Germline V gene data show CDR1 as MNHNY and CDR2 as SVGAGI (reference sequence). The V and J ends lost 6 bases and 8 bases respectively, with 10 bases between them. CDR3: CASRWGGGYTF. CDR3 sequence (DNA): TGTGCCAGCAGATGGGGCGGGGGCTACACCTTC.

This clone was observed a single time. The V and J genes are TRBV18 and TRBJ2-5; D may be TRBD1 (6 bases). Per the germline V gene, CDR1 is KGHSH and CDR2 is LQKENI. The CDR3 runs 15 residues. V was cut by 3 bases and J by 5 bases, with 16 bases left in between. The CDR3 loop is CASSPSGANMETQYF. As DNA, the CDR3 is TGTGCCAGCTCACCCTCAGGGGCGAATATGGAGACCCAGTACTTC.